The 31 T cell receptor beta chains reported below all come from one sample, sequenced in a study of blood T cell repertoires in COVID-19. The repertoire was sequenced with immunoSEQ multiplex PCR; TCRdb's copy has only in-frame clones and lacks some. The table has some 250,000 clones, approximately 85% seen once. Sequenced input: PBMCs or T cells enriched from blood (not recorded which). These receptors were collected from a woman aged 50 to 60 who had recovered from COVID-19.

The rearrangement uses TRBV28 and TRBJ2-7, with 9 nucleotides matching TRBD2. Per germline, CDR1 MDHEN and CDR2 SYDVKM. CDR3 length: 15 amino acids. V was clipped by 3 bases and J by 3 bases; unmatched bases: 6. In DNA form, the CDR3 reads TGTGCCAGCAGTTTTATTAGCGGGAGTCACTACGAGCAGTACTTC. The encoded protein is CASSFISGSHYEQYF. Filled out from reference TRBV28 and TRBJ2-7, the complete variable domain reads DVKVTQSSRYLVKRTGEKVFLECVQDMDHENMFWYRQDPGLGLRLIYFSYDVKMKEKGDIPEGYSVSREKKERFSLILESASTNQTSMYLCASSFISGSHYEQYFGPGTRLTVT.

The rearrangement links TRBV28 to TRBJ2-7, with 8 bases identical to TRBD1. V was clipped by 6 bases and J by 3 bases; unmatched bases: 10. CDR3 length: 15 residues. CDR1 and CDR2 from the germline V gene are MDHEN and SYDVKM. The CDR3 protein is CASRETGAWGYEQYF. The CDR3 DNA reads TGTGCCAGCAGGGAGACAGGGGCGTGGGGCTACGAGCAGTACTTC.

The rearrangement links TRBV10-3 to TRBJ1-1; TRBD1 matches 9 bases. The CDR3 sequence is 13 residues long. V dropped 11 bases and J dropped 1; count of bases not matched to a gene: 5. CDR1 ENHRY and CDR2 SYGVKD come from the germline V gene. Here the CDR3 DNA reads TGTGCCGCACAGGGGGCTTCGAACACTGAAGCTTTCTTT. This sequence encodes CAAQGASNTEAFF.

V is TRBV5-4 and J is TRBJ2-3, with a possible D match to TRBD2 (6 bases). The CDR3 is made up of 15 amino acids. Trimming removed 5 bases at V and 4 bases at J, with 17 bases between. Germline V gives CDR1 SGHNT, CDR2 YYREEE (reference sequence). CDR3 protein: CASRPGTHPADTQYF. The CDR3 nucleotides read TGTGCCAGCAGACCCGGGACTCACCCAGCAGATACGCAGTATTTT.

The chain joins TRBV5-1 to TRBJ1-4; the D is unclear. Per the germline V gene, CDR1 is SGHRS and CDR2 is YFSETQ. CDR3 size: 16 residues. The V and J ends lost 0 bases and 5 bases respectively, with 14 bases between them. The DNA of the CDR3 is TGCGCCAGCAGCTTGGGGCTGAGGGATTTAAATGAAAAACTGTTTTTT. It is translated as CASSLGLRDLNEKLFF.

The V call is TRBV28, the J call TRBJ1-1; 7 bases fit TRBD1. Trimming at V came to 5 bases and at J to 10 bases, leaving 7 bases not matched to a gene. The germline V gene encodes CDR1 MDHEN and CDR2 SYDVKM. The CDR3 covers 12 residues. The CDR3 DNA reads as TGTGCCAGCAGTCCCCGGGACAGAGGAGCTTTCTTT. The encoded protein is CASSPRDRGAFF. The full variable domain, in which reference TRBV28 and TRBJ1-1 provide the parts outside the CDR3, is DVKVTQSSRYLVKRTGEKVFLECVQDMDHENMFWYRQDPGLGLRLIYFSYDVKMKEKGDIPEGYSVSREKKERFSLILESASTNQTSMYLCASSPRDRGAFFGQGTRLTVV.

There are a few counts of this clone. This chain joins TRBV5-1 and TRBJ1-3; 8 positions match TRBD1. Germline V gene data show CDR1 as SGHRS and CDR2 as YFSETQ. CDR3 size: 19 residues. V gave up 4 bases and J gave up 0 bases; unmatched junction bases: 15. The CDR3 here is CASSVNPGQATSSGNTIYF. The CDR3 region has the DNA TGCGCCAGCAGCGTCAATCCGGGACAGGCAACCAGCTCTGGAAACACCATATATTTT. Full variable domain (missing parts from reference TRBV5-1 and TRBJ1-3): KAGVTQTPRYLIKTRGQQVTLSCSPISGHRSVSWYQQTPGQGLQFLFEYFSETQRNKGNFPGRFSGRQFSNSRSEMNVSTLELGDSALYLCASSVNPGQATSSGNTIYFGEGSWLTVV.

This clone has a single count. V usage is TRBV29-1 and J usage is TRBJ2-5; D remains ambiguous. With 0 bases removed from V and 7 bases from J, the gap between germline ends came to 9 bases. Germline V gives CDR1 SQVTM, CDR2 ANQGSEA. CDR3 length: 12 residues. CDR3 nucleotides: TGCAGCGTTGAAGAGAGCCCGGGGACCCAGTACTTC. Translated, it gives CSVEESPGTQYF.

The chain uses TRBV28 and TRBJ1-2; maybe TRBD1 (5 bases). Per germline, CDR1 MDHEN and CDR2 SYDVKM. The CDR3 is 14 amino acids. V was clipped by 10 bases and J by 4 bases, with 19 bases between them. The CDR3 region is CATQLRGTGYGYTF. CDR3 nucleotides: TGTGCCACCCAACTAAGGGGCACAGGCTATGGCTACACCTTC.

The table lists this clone with a count of one. The chain recombines TRBV4-1 with TRBJ2-2, with a possible D match to TRBD2 (6 bases). This CDR3 is 18 amino acids long. Trimming pared 4 bases from V and 7 bases from J, leaving 25 bases between. In germline, CDR1 is MGHRA, CDR2 YSYEKL. CDR3 region: CASSLPLELASVDGELFF. The CDR3 region has the DNA TGCGCCAGCAGCCTTCCCCTGGAACTGGCTAGCGTGGACGGGGAGCTGTTTTTT.

The chain has TRBV19 and TRBJ2-7; 8 nucleotides match TRBD2. CDR1 is LNHDA, CDR2 SQIVND, per germline (reference sequence). V dropped 4 bases and J dropped 3; count of bases not matched to a gene: 8. The CDR3 sequence is 15 residues long. This CDR3 is CASSNFRRGGYEQYF. DNA for the CDR3: TGTGCCAGTAGTAATTTCCGTCGGGGGGGCTACGAGCAGTACTTC.

V and J are TRBV19 and TRBJ1-2; a weak D match, TRBD1 (5 bases). Germline assignment: CDR1 LNHDA and CDR2 SQIVND (reference sequence). The CDR3 consists of 14 residues. Trimming removed 3 bases from V and 2 bases from J, with 10 bases in between. The CDR3 protein is CASSIRVRNYGYTF. In nucleotides, the CDR3 is TGTGCCAGTAGTATCAGGGTTAGGAACTATGGCTACACCTTC.

This clone was detected only once. V usage is TRBV7-3 and J usage is TRBJ1-1; D may be TRBD1 (6 bases). The germline V gene has CDR1 SGHTA and CDR2 FQGTGA. This CDR3 spans 15 amino acids. Trimming pared 2 bases from V and 5 bases from J, leaving 15 bases between. CDR3 loop: CASSLGTHFGTEAFF. In DNA form, the CDR3 reads TGTGCCAGCAGCTTAGGGACACATTTCGGGACTGAAGCTTTCTTT.

The V gene is TRBV4-1, the J gene TRBJ1-2; the D is unclear. Germline CDR1 and CDR2: MGHRA and YSYEKL. The CDR3 is 14 residues long. V shed 0 bases and J shed 5 bases, with 10 bases lying between them. CDR3 DNA sequence: TGCGCCAGCAGCCAAGAAAGTGTACAGTATGGCTACACCTTC. It codes for CASSQESVQYGYTF.

The rearrangement uses TRBV2 and TRBJ1-5, with D perhaps TRBD1 (5 bases). Trimming cost V 4 bases and J 0 bases, with 16 bases left between them. Per the germline V gene, CDR1 is SNHLY and CDR2 is FYNNEI. CDR3 size: 17 residues. CDR3 loop: CASSGPGRRDSNQPQHF. The CDR3 DNA follows: TGTGCCAGCAGTGGACCGGGACGGAGGGATAGCAATCAGCCCCAGCATTTT.

V and J are TRBV13 and TRBJ2-5; 9 bases are a match to TRBD2. CDR3 length: 16 residues. V was pared by 0 bases and J by 5 bases, with 7 bases of the junction left unmatched. In germline, CDR1 is PRHDT, CDR2 FYEKMQ (reference sequence). This CDR3 is CASSLGGTSSQETQYF. The CDR3 DNA is TGTGCCAGCAGCTTAGGGGGGACTAGCTCCCAGGAGACCCAGTACTTC.

The V gene is TRBV4-1, the J gene TRBJ2-5; 14 bases match TRBD2. The trim removed 4 bases at V and 0 bases at J, leaving 1 base unmatched. The CDR3 sequence is 16 residues long. The V gene's germline CDR1 is MGHRA and CDR2 YSYEKL. Written as DNA, the CDR3 is TGCGCCAGCAGCCGACTAGCGGGAGGGAACCAAGAGACCCAGTACTTC. It translates to CASSRLAGGNQETQYF.

The J gene is TRBJ1-1, the V gene TRBV10-2, with no clear D. V was shortened by 0 bases and J by 7 bases, with 6 bases between the two germline ends. The CDR3 sequence is 12 residues long. From germline, CDR1 is WSHSY and CDR2 SAAADI. In DNA, the CDR3 is TGCGCCAGCAGTGAGTCTCACGGTGAAGCTTTCTTT. Its protein product is CASSESHGEAFF.

This chain joins TRBV5-4 and TRBJ2-5; 11 positions match TRBD2. V lost 4 bases, J lost 0 bases, and 2 bases stayed unmatched. CDR3 length: 15 amino acids. From germline, CDR1 is SGHNT and CDR2 YYREEE (reference sequence). CDR3 coding DNA: TGTGCCAGCAGCACGGGACTAGCGGACCAAGAGACCCAGTACTTC. It translates to CASSTGLADQETQYF.

The chain carries TRBV28 and TRBJ2-7, with TRBD1 matching 7 bases. There are 13 residues in the CDR3. The V and J ends lost 6 bases and 3 bases, in that order; junction bases with no gene match: 5. Germline lookup yields CDR1 MDHEN and CDR2 SYDVKM. CDR3 region: CASRSTGDYEQYF. The CDR3 region has the DNA TGTGCCAGCAGGTCAACAGGGGACTACGAGCAGTACTTC.

The chain combines TRBV7-3 with TRBJ2-2; 13 bases are a match to TRBD2. Germline V lookup: CDR1 SGHTA, CDR2 FQGTGA. The CDR3 totals 16 residues. Trimming at V came to 5 bases and at J to 7 bases, leaving 7 bases not matched to a gene. In DNA form, the CDR3 reads TGTGCCAGCAGCCTTACTAGCGGGAGGGCCGTCGGGGAGCTGTTTTTT. Translation: CASSLTSGRAVGELFF.

The V call is TRBV3-1 (or the pseudogene TRBV3-2), the J call TRBJ1-2; TRBD1 aligns across 9 bases. The length of the CDR3 is 16 residues. Germline CDR1 LGHDT, CDR2 YNNKEL (reference sequence). V was pared by 4 bases and J by 0 bases, with 6 bases of the junction left unmatched. As DNA, the CDR3 is TGTGCCAGCAGCCGGGACAGGGTCCAAACTAACTATGGCTACACCTTC. It specifies CASSRDRVQTNYGYTF.

J is TRBJ2-7 and V is TRBV7-2, with 10 nucleotides matching TRBD2. The V segment lost 3 bases and the J segment 7 bases; nucleotides outside the gene matches: 6. From germline, CDR1 is SGHTA and CDR2 FQGNSA. CDR3 size: 14 residues. DNA of the CDR3: TGTGCCAGCAGCTTGAGCAGCGGGAGGGGTGAGCAGTACTTC. It yields the protein CASSLSSGRGEQYF.

The genes are TRBV5-1 and TRBJ2-1, with D possibly matching TRBD2 (5 bases). CDR1 and CDR2 (germline): SGHRS, YFSETQ. This CDR3 spans 15 amino acids. Trimming took off 3 bases at V and 5 bases at J, with 15 bases between the two ends. CDR3 protein: CASSSAVGPHNEQFF. CDR3 nucleotides: TGCGCCAGCAGCTCAGCGGTAGGTCCCCACAATGAGCAGTTCTTC.

This clone was seen only a few times. The chain uses TRBV28 and TRBJ2-4; D perhaps matches TRBD2 (5 bases). The V gene's germline CDR1 is MDHEN and CDR2 SYDVKM. The CDR3 is 18 residues long. Trimming took 3 bases from V and 8 from J, leaving 26 bases between them. The CDR3 nucleotides are TGTGCCAGCAGTTTCGATCGGACGGAAGTCGGAGGATCGGACATTCAGTACTTC. Amino acid sequence: CASSFDRTEVGGSDIQYF. The whole variable domain, remainder taken from reference TRBV28 and TRBJ2-4, is DVKVTQSSRYLVKRTGEKVFLECVQDMDHENMFWYRQDPGLGLRLIYFSYDVKMKEKGDIPEGYSVSREKKERFSLILESASTNQTSMYLCASSFDRTEVGGSDIQYFGAGTRLSVL.

The chain is built from TRBV27 and TRBJ1-2; perhaps TRBD1 as D (5 bases). The CDR3 covers 13 residues. Trimming left V 6 bases short and J 1 base short, with 9 bases between. Germline V gene sequence: CDR1 MNHEY, CDR2 SMNVEV (reference sequence). DNA for the CDR3: TGTGCCAGCAGGCAGGGTTTTAACTATGGCTACACCTTC. Translating it yields CASRQGFNYGYTF.

The chain has TRBV7-2 and TRBJ2-7; 9 bases line up with TRBD2. The CDR3 contains 15 residues. With 5 bases clipped from V and 2 bases from J, the junction kept 7 bases outside the gene matches. Germline-derived CDR1 and CDR2 are SGHTA and FQGNSA. CDR3 DNA: TGTGCCAGCAGCCATAGCGGGAGTACCGCCTACGAGCAGTACTTC. This gives the protein CASSHSGSTAYEQYF.

The chain is built from TRBV2 and TRBJ2-5; 8 bases agree with TRBD1. The length of the CDR3 is 15 residues. CDR1 is SNHLY and CDR2 is FYNNEI in the germline V gene. Trimming at V came to 4 bases and at J to 5 bases, leaving 9 bases not matched to a gene. CDR3 region: CASSGPAGGWETQYF. As DNA, the CDR3 is TGTGCCAGCAGTGGTCCGGCAGGGGGCTGGGAGACCCAGTACTTC.

The J gene is TRBJ2-2, the V gene TRBV29-1, with TRBD1 matching over 11 bases. V trimming: 7 bases; J trimming: 7 bases; junction bases outside the gene matches: 8. The CDR3 is 14 residues long. Germline assignment: CDR1 SQVTM and CDR2 ANQGSEA. DNA for the CDR3: TGCAGCGCTACTCGGGACAGGGGGATCGGGGAGCTGTTTTTT. Translating it yields CSATRDRGIGELFF.

The gene calls are TRBV27 and TRBJ1-1; a possible D gene is TRBD1 (6 bases). There are 14 residues in the CDR3. The germline V gene encodes CDR1 MNHEY and CDR2 SMNVEV (reference sequence). Trimming took off 5 bases at V and 2 bases at J, with 12 bases between the two ends. The DNA for the CDR3 is TGTGCCAGCAGTGCCTCCGGGACAAACACTGAAGCTTTCTTT. This gives the protein CASSASGTNTEAFF.

The chain has TRBV7-9 and TRBJ1-1, with 7 bases lining up with TRBD1. After removal of 2 bases from V and 7 bases from J, the junction contained 4 bases not matched to a gene. This CDR3 comprises 13 residues. Germline CDR1 and CDR2: SEHNR and FQNEAQ (reference sequence). The CDR3 DNA sequence: TGTGCCAGCAGCTTACTGCAGGGGGGTGAAGCTTTCTTT. Protein product: CASSLLQGGEAFF.